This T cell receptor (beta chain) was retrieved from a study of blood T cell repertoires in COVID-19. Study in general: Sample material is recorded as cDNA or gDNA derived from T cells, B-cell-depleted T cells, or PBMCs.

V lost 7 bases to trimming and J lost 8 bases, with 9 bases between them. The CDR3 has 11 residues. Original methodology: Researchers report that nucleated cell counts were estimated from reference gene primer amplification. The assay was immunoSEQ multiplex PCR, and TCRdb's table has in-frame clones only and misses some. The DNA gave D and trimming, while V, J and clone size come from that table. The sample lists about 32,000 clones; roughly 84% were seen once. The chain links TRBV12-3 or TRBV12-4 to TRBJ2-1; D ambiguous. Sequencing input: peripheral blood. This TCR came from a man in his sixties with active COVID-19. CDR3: CASIRAHEQFF. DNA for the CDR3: TGTGCCAGCATTAGAGCGCATGAGCAGTTCTTC.